Below, 20 T cell receptor beta chains from the same sample are listed, as sequenced in a study of T cell responses to AZD1222 COVID-19 vaccine. Some clones are missing from TCRdb's copy, which holds only in-frame ones; the method was immunoSEQ multiplex PCR. This sample has some 130,000 clones, with just over 85% found just once. Sample: peripheral blood, taken on day 0 of MenACWY control vaccination. The receptors were gathered from an adult in good health.

The chain links TRBV5-5 to TRBJ1-1; D is perhaps TRBD1 (5 bases). This CDR3 is 13 amino acids long. The ends were cut back, 3 bases at V and 0 bases at J, with 6 bases in the middle. The germline V gene has CDR1 SGHKS and CDR2 YYEKEE (reference sequence). The CDR3 coding sequence is TGTGCCAGCAGCTGGGACTTGAACACTGAAGCTTTCTTT. It specifies CASSWDLNTEAFF. Based on the CDR3 plus reference TRBV5-5 and TRBJ1-1, the full variable domain is DAGVTQSPTHLIKTRGQQVTLRCSPISGHKSVSWYQQVLGQGPQFIFQYYEKEERGRGNFPDRFSARQFPNYSSELNVNALLLGDSALYLCASSWDLNTEAFFGQGTRLTVV.

V usage is TRBV28 and J usage is TRBJ1-2; perhaps TRBD1 as D (5 bases). Per germline, CDR1 MDHEN and CDR2 SYDVKM. The CDR3 runs 13 residues. V lost 4 bases, J lost 4 bases, and 10 bases lay in between. The DNA of the CDR3 is TGTGCCAGCAGTTGGGGCAGCTTCTATGGCTACACCTTC. It translates to CASSWGSFYGYTF.

The V call is TRBV2, the J call TRBJ2-2, with D perhaps matching TRBD2 (5 bases). Germline assignment: CDR1 SNHLY and CDR2 FYNNEI. The germline V and J ends were trimmed by 7 bases and 1 base, with 10 bases remaining between them. The CDR3 is made up of 14 amino acids. The CDR3 here is CASKASQNTGELFF. The CDR3 nucleotides are TGTGCCAGCAAGGCTAGCCAGAACACCGGGGAGCTGTTTTTT.

The rearrangement links TRBV6-2 or TRBV6-3 to TRBJ2-5, with TRBD2 matching over 7 bases. V lost 0 bases, J lost 9 bases, and 7 bases stayed unmatched. The CDR3 consists of 14 residues. The germline V gene has CDR1 MNHEY and CDR2 SVGEGT. CDR3 protein: CASSYSTVAGAQYF. The CDR3 DNA reads TGTGCCAGCAGTTACTCGACCGTCGCGGGGGCCCAGTACTTC.

The V gene is TRBV6-6, the J gene TRBJ2-1; 10 nucleotides match TRBD2. The CDR3 contains 15 residues. Germline CDR1 reads MNHNY; CDR2 reads SVGAGI (reference sequence). V gave up 4 bases and J gave up 6 bases; unmatched junction bases: 6. This CDR3 is CASSSGLAESNEQFF. The CDR3 region has the DNA TGTGCCAGCAGTTCCGGACTAGCGGAGAGCAATGAGCAGTTCTTC.

The chain joins TRBV4-1 to TRBJ2-7; 9 positions match TRBD1. The CDR3 is made up of 15 amino acids. Losses at the gene ends were 5 bases for V and 3 bases for J; bases not matched to a gene: 8. CDR1 is MGHRA, CDR2 YSYEKL, per germline. In DNA, the CDR3 is TGCGCCAGCAGCTCACCGGGACAGGGTAACTACGAGCAGTACTTC. Residues: CASSSPGQGNYEQYF.

The V gene is TRBV6-5, the J gene TRBJ2-2, with 9 nucleotides matching TRBD1. Germline V gene sequence: CDR1 MNHEY, CDR2 SVGAGI. There are 15 residues in the CDR3. V dropped 5 bases and J dropped 9; count of bases not matched to a gene: 10. CDR3 bases: TGTGCCAGCAGTCACCCTGGGACAGGGTACCGGGAGCTGTTTTTT. It codes for CASSHPGTGYRELFF.

The genes are TRBV19 and TRBJ2-7, with 8 bases fitting TRBD2. This CDR3 is built from 14 residues. The J segment lost 0 bases and the V segment lost 5 bases, leaving 3 bases of the junction unmatched. The germline V gene encodes CDR1 LNHDA and CDR2 SQIVND (reference sequence). DNA of the CDR3: TGTGCCAGTAGTTCCGGGACTAGCTCCTACGAGCAGTACTTC. Residues: CASSSGTSSYEQYF.

The chain's CDR3 is CASSMRGQGSADTQYF. In DNA form, the CDR3 reads TGTGCCAGTAGTATGAGGGGACAGGGGAGTGCAGATACGCAGTATTTT. The gene calls are TRBV19 and TRBJ2-3, with 10 bases lining up with TRBD1. The CDR3 length is 16 residues. Germline assignment: CDR1 LNHDA and CDR2 SQIVND (reference sequence). The trim removed 3 bases at V and 4 bases at J, leaving 7 bases unmatched.

V is TRBV30 and J is TRBJ1-1; a possible D gene is TRBD1 (6 bases). The CDR3 covers 15 residues. Germline CDR1 reads GTSNPN; CDR2 reads SVGIG (reference sequence). V lost 0 bases, J lost 1 base, and 12 bases lay in between. For the CDR3, the DNA is TGTGCCTGGAGTGTACGGGCGACAGGGAACACTGAAGCTTTCTTT. It specifies CAWSVRATGNTEAFF. Variable domain in full (rest from reference TRBV30 and TRBJ1-1): SQTIHQWPATLVQPVGSPLSLECTVEGTSNPNLYWYRQAAGRGLQLLFYSVGIGQISSEVPQNLSASRPQDRQFILSSKKLLLSDSGFYLCAWSVRATGNTEAFFGQGTRLTVV.

Only one count was recorded for this clone. The chain recombines TRBV10-3 with TRBJ2-1; the D call may be TRBD1 or TRBD2 (5 bases each). The germline gives CDR1 ENHRY, CDR2 SYGVKD. The CDR3 length is 12 residues. V shed 0 bases and J shed 12 bases, with 9 bases lying between them. For the CDR3, the DNA is TGTGCCATCAGTGAGTCTGGGGCGGGGCAGTTCTTC. Residues: CAISESGAGQFF.

V is TRBV6-5 and J is TRBJ2-3; D call uncertain. The CDR3 contains 11 residues. Germline CDR1 reads MNHEY; CDR2 reads SVGAGI. With 2 bases removed from V and 7 bases from J, the gap between germline ends came to 4 bases. CDR3 sequence reads: CASSYRNTQYF. CDR3 coding DNA: TGTGCCAGCAGTTACCGAAATACGCAGTATTTT.

This chain connects TRBV6-5 to TRBJ2-1; weak D call: TRBD1 (6 bases). The CDR3 is 15 amino acids. Germline loops: CDR1 MNHEY, CDR2 SVGAGI. V was clipped by 6 bases and J by 0 bases, with 12 bases between them. For the CDR3, the DNA is TGTGCCAGCAGCCCCGACAGGAGCTCCTACAATGAGCAGTTCTTC. Amino acid sequence: CASSPDRSSYNEQFF.

This clone has more than one count but fewer than ten. V is TRBV4-1 and J is TRBJ2-7; 9 bases agree with TRBD2. Germline V gene lookup returns CDR1 MGHRA and CDR2 YSYEKL. The J segment lost 2 bases and the V segment lost 1 base, leaving 3 bases of the junction unmatched. This CDR3 has 15 amino acids. CDR3 residues: CASSQGLAATYEQYF. The DNA of the CDR3 is TGCGCCAGCAGCCAAGGACTAGCGGCTACCTACGAGCAGTACTTC.

V and J are TRBV7-3 and TRBJ2-1; D gene ambiguous. Trimming took 2 bases from V and 6 from J, leaving 14 bases between them. The CDR3 is made up of 15 amino acids. The germline gives CDR1 SGHTA, CDR2 FQGTGA. CDR3 in amino acids: CASSLGGPRTNEQFF. Written as DNA, the CDR3 is TGTGCCAGCAGCTTAGGCGGACCCAGAACCAATGAGCAGTTCTTC.

The chain links TRBV7-3 to TRBJ2-3, with TRBD2 as a possible D gene (6 bases). The germline V gene encodes CDR1 SGHTA and CDR2 FQGTGA. This CDR3 is built from 15 residues. V gave up 5 bases and J gave up 1 base, with 13 bases separating them. CDR3 region: CASSERLGGTDTQYF. The CDR3, as DNA: TGTGCCAGCAGCGAGAGACTAGGTGGCACAGATACGCAGTATTTT.

This chain connects TRBV7-9 to TRBJ1-1, with unresolved D. V lost 3 bases to trimming and J lost 1 base, with 6 bases between them. The V gene's germline CDR1 is SEHNR and CDR2 FQNEAQ (reference sequence). The CDR3 consists of 13 residues. The CDR3 DNA sequence: TGTGCCAGCAGCTTTAAGACGAACACTGAAGCTTTCTTT. Translated, it gives CASSFKTNTEAFF.

The chain carries TRBV2 and TRBJ2-3, with D possibly TRBD2 on 6 matching bases. Germline values: CDR1 SNHLY, CDR2 FYNNEI. The CDR3 spans 14 residues. V lost 9 bases and J lost 0, with 13 bases in between. CDR3 sequence: CASRWGGSTDTQYF. CDR3 DNA: TGTGCCAGTCGATGGGGAGGAAGCACAGATACGCAGTATTTT.

V is TRBV7-2 and J is TRBJ2-5, with unresolved D. Looked up from germline, CDR1 is SGHTA and CDR2 is FQGNSA. V was pared by 6 bases and J by 2 bases, with 16 bases between. The CDR3 spans 15 residues. The CDR3, as DNA: TGTGCCAGCAGTCTCCGGACGTGGCCACAAGAGACCCAGTACTTC. This encodes CASSLRTWPQETQYF.

The chain carries TRBV6-5 and TRBJ1-2; D gene uncertain. This CDR3 has 11 residues. Germline V gives CDR1 MNHEY, CDR2 SVGAGI. Between the trimmed V and J ends, which lost 7 bases and 5 bases, there was a span of 8 bases. The CDR3 loop is CASKARYGYTF. CDR3 coding DNA: TGTGCCAGCAAAGCGCGGTATGGCTACACCTTC.